The rows below give T cell receptor beta chains drawn from one sample of a study of T-cell memory formation after mild COVID-19. Using its own MiXCR run on the 5' RACE reads, TCRdb lists one record per CDR3 protein. This table holds around 510,000 distinct CDR3 sequences, approximately 21% found once. The sequencing input was PBMCs or a T cell subset sorted from them (not recorded which). Receptors originate from an adult woman who had mild COVID-19 (a few samples of this study predate the infection). Cell type and time point are not known. Each CDR3 is given with its conserved first and last residue. A D gene is named only where the DNA matches it firmly. A row's size may be missing; if present it is once, few, many or a size class.

size,D,J,V,CDR3,DNA
few,NA,TRBJ2-2,TRBV11-2,CASSLDPAGELFF,TGTGCCAGCAGCTTAGATCCAGCCGGGGAGCTGTTTTTT
few,NA,TRBJ2-2,TRBV25-1,CASSVGVIATGELFF,TGTGCCAGCAGTGTCGGCGTTATTGCCACCGGGGAGCTGTTTTTT
few,NA,TRBJ2-7,TRBV9,CASSRTPLGDPGYEQYF,TGTGCCAGCAGTCGTACACCATTGGGAGACCCAGGCTACGAGCAGTACTTC
few,TRBD2,TRBJ2-5,TRBV7-6,CASSSGLGEETQYF,TGTGCCAGCAGCTCGGGACTAGGTGAAGAGACCCAGTACTTC
few,NA,TRBJ2-5,TRBV20-1,CSGPFQETQYF,TGCAGTGGGCCATTCCAAGAGACCCAGTACTTC
few,TRBD1,TRBJ2-1,TRBV3-1,CASSQDSNRGPFYEQFF,TGTGCCAGCAGCCAAGATAGTAACAGGGGACCCTTCTATGAGCAGTTCTTC
few,NA,TRBJ2-3,TRBV19,CASSPGPGAEYTDTQYF,TGTGCCAGTAGCCCAGGCCCCGGAGCGGAGTACACAGATACGCAGTATTTT
NA,NA,TRBJ1-1,TRBV7-9,CASSLGSTTEAFF,TGTGCCAGCAGCTTAGGGTCGACGACTGAAGCTTTCTTT
few,NA,TRBJ2-7,TRBV2,CASIPQTRSYEQYF,TGTGCCAGCATCCCCCAGACTCGGTCCTACGAGCAGTACTTC
few,NA,TRBJ2-5,TRBV7-9,CASRLQSFQETQYF,TGTGCCAGCAGGTTGCAGAGCTTCCAAGAGACCCAGTACTTC
few,NA,TRBJ1-1,TRBV18,CASSPPSLGGERAFF,TGTGCCAGCTCACCACCGAGTCTTGGGGGCGAGCGAGCTTTCTTT
NA,TRBD2,TRBJ2-1,TRBV7-8,CASSFKGRGTTSGRRNEQFF,TGTGCCAGCAGCTTCAAGGGGAGGGGAACGACTAGCGGGAGAAGAAATGAGCAGTTCTTC
NA,TRBD2,TRBJ2-3,TRBV24-1,CATSESTSGVTDTQYF,TGTGCCACCAGTGAATCGACTAGCGGGGTCACAGATACGCAGTATTTT
NA,TRBD1,TRBJ2-2,TRBV14,CASSQDRGQATGELFF,TGTGCCAGCAGCCAAGATCGGGGACAGGCCACCGGGGAGCTGTTTTTT
few,TRBD1,TRBJ1-5,TRBV6-2/TRBV6-3,CASSGDRGRWSNQPQHF,TGTGCCAGCAGTGGCGACAGGGGGCGATGGAGCAATCAGCCCCAGCATTTT
NA,NA,TRBJ1-1,TRBV20-1,CSTEPGRMNTEAFF,TGCAGTACCGAGCCGGGACGGATGAACACTGAAGCTTTCTTT
NA,TRBD1,TRBJ2-5,TRBV6-5,CASSYSGQGGETQYF,TGTGCCAGCAGTTACTCGGGACAGGGTGGGGAGACCCAGTACTTC
NA,TRBD2,TRBJ2-7,TRBV9,CASSVFGRSISYEQYF,TGTGCCAGCAGCGTATTCGGGAGGTCGATATCCTACGAGCAGTACTTC
few,TRBD1,TRBJ1-1,TRBV6-2/TRBV6-3,CASSYWGQTPEAFF,TGTGCCAGCAGTTACTGGGGACAGACCCCTGAAGCTTTCTTT
few,NA,TRBJ1-2,TRBV20-1,CSARDPSREVSGYTF,TGCAGTGCTAGAGATCCGTCCAGGGAGGTGTCTGGCTACACCTTC
NA,NA,TRBJ2-7,TRBV10-3,CATGETVSYEQYF,TGTGCCACCGGGGAGACAGTTTCCTACGAGCAGTACTTC
few,NA,TRBJ2-1,TRBV14,CASSQEGQHNEQFF,TGTGCCAGCAGCCAAGAGGGCCAGCACAATGAGCAGTTCTTC
NA,NA,TRBJ1-6,TRBV4-2,CASSQEVRGLSYNSRLHF,TGTGCCAGCAGCCAAGAAGTCCGGGGACTCTCCTATAATTCACGCCTCCACTTT
NA,TRBD1,TRBJ1-4,TRBV12-3/TRBV12-4,CASSPRTGFNEKLFF,TGTGCCAGCAGTCCGCGGACAGGATTTAATGAAAAACTGTTTTTT
few,NA,TRBJ2-7,TRBV12-3/TRBV12-4,CASSSDSFNEQYF,TGTGCCAGCAGTTCGGACAGCTTCAACGAGCAGTACTTC